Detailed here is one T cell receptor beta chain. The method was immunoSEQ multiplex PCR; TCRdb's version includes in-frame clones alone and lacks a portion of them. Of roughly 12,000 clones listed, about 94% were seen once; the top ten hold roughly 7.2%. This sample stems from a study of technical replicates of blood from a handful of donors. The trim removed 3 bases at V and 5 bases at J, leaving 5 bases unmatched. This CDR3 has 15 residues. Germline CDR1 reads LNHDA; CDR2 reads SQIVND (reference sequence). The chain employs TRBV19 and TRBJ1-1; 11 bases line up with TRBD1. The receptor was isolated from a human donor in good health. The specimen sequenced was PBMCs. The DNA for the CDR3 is TGTGCCAGTAGTATTATGGACAGGGGGCAAACTGAAGCTTTCTTT. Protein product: CASSIMDRGQTEAFF.